Below are 19 T cell receptor beta chains sequenced from a single sample in a study of OX40 agonist ivuxolimab in advanced cancers. TCRdb's table, derived via immunoSEQ multiplex PCR, lists solely in-frame clones and lacks some. This table holds about 55,000 clones, approximately 80% found once. The input for sequencing was CD4+ or CD8+ T cells sorted from blood, taken in a trial of the OX40 agonist ivuxolimab. The receptors come from an adult with an advanced solid tumor such as melanoma, head and neck, liver or kidney cancer.

This sequence joins TRBV15 and TRBJ1-1, with 7 bases fitting TRBD1. The V segment lost 1 base and the J segment 1 base; nucleotides outside the gene matches: 3. The CDR3 sequence is 15 residues long. Per germline, CDR1 LNHNV and CDR2 YYDKDF (reference sequence). The CDR3: CATSRVRQGNTEAFF. CDR3 in DNA: TGTGCCACCAGCAGAGTCCGACAGGGGAACACTGAAGCTTTCTTT.

This rearrangement joins TRBV19 to TRBJ2-2; weak D call: TRBD1 (6 bases). Trimming took 5 bases from V and 4 from J, leaving 14 bases between them. The CDR3 is made up of 15 amino acids. Germline V gives CDR1 LNHDA, CDR2 SQIVND (reference sequence). Here the CDR3 reads CASSQGTWATGELFF. CDR3 in DNA: TGTGCCAGTAGTCAAGGGACATGGGCCACCGGGGAGCTGTTTTTT.

In its sample, this clone was seen a few times. The rearrangement uses TRBV6-5 and TRBJ1-1; 9 bases align to TRBD1. Looked up from germline, CDR1 is MNHEY and CDR2 is SVGAGI. V was pared by 0 bases and J by 7 bases, with 3 bases of the junction left unmatched. The CDR3 contains 14 residues. The DNA of the CDR3 is TGTGCCAGCAGTTACTCGGGACAGGGTATTGAAGCTTTCTTT. Protein product: CASSYSGQGIEAFF.

A single count supports this clone. The junction departs from germline at one end; a sequencing error may be responsible. This sequence joins TRBV6-6 and TRBJ1-1; D is uncertain. In germline, CDR1 is MNHNY, CDR2 SVGAGI (reference sequence). The CDR3 covers 14 residues. This chain's CDR3 is CASGYRARNTEAFF. CDR3 nucleotide sequence: TGTGCCAGCGGTTACAGAGCTAGGAACACTGAAGCTTTCTTT.

The chain uses TRBV27 and TRBJ1-5; D might be TRBD1 (6 bases). The CDR3 has 15 amino acids. Deletions cut 6 bases from V and 4 bases from J, with 16 bases between. Germline V gene lookup returns CDR1 MNHEY and CDR2 SMNVEV (reference sequence). As DNA, the CDR3 is TGTGCCAGCAGAAGAGCGGGGCAGGGGAATCAGCCCCAGCATTTT. As protein: CASRRAGQGNQPQHF.

This sequence joins TRBV6-5 and TRBJ2-6; no reliable D call. Trimming removed 5 bases from V and 4 bases from J, with 9 bases in between. The CDR3 is 14 residues long. Germline assignment: CDR1 MNHEY and CDR2 SVGAGI. The CDR3 protein is CASSTARGANVLTF. CDR3 nucleotides: TGTGCCAGCAGTACCGCGAGAGGGGCCAACGTCCTGACTTTC.

The gene calls are TRBV6-5 and TRBJ2-7; 8 bases match TRBD1. The length of the CDR3 is 13 residues. The germline CDR1 and CDR2 sequences are MNHEY and SVGAGI. Unmatched junction bases numbered 7, after V lost 6 bases and J lost 6 bases. This CDR3 reads CASSPDRAGEQYF. The CDR3 DNA reads TGTGCCAGCAGCCCGGACAGGGCAGGCGAGCAGTACTTC.

J is TRBJ2-3 and V is TRBV9; 11 bases match TRBD1. With V trimmed by 0 bases and J by 4 bases, 7 bases remained unmatched. CDR3 length: 17 amino acids. Germline V gene sequence: CDR1 SGDLS, CDR2 YYNGEE. The CDR3 bases are TGTGCCAGCAGCGTAGCTCATCCGGACAGGGGGCCAGATACGCAGTATTTT. Its translation is CASSVAHPDRGPDTQYF.

The chain has TRBV28 and TRBJ1-1; D is undetermined. The CDR3 totals 12 residues. Germline values: CDR1 MDHEN, CDR2 SYDVKM. The V gene lost 4 bases and the J gene lost 6 bases, with 9 bases spanning the gap. Written as DNA, the CDR3 is TGTGCCAGCAGTTCCCGGCCTTCTGAAGCTTTCTTT. This codes for CASSSRPSEAFF.

There are a few counts of this clone. The same CDR3 arises from other DNA sequences in this sample as well. The chain combines TRBV7-2 with TRBJ1-5, with 10 nucleotides matching TRBD1. CDR1 SGHTA and CDR2 FQGNSA come from the germline V gene. V trimming: 2 bases; J trimming: 5 bases; junction bases outside the gene matches: 3. The CDR3 covers 15 residues. As DNA, the CDR3 is TGTGCCAGCAGCTTACGGACAGGGGGGGATCAGCCCCAGCATTTT. Translation: CASSLRTGGDQPQHF.

V is TRBV5-1 and J is TRBJ2-7; a possible D gene is TRBD1 (5 bases). Germline V CDR1 and CDR2: SGHRS, YFSETQ. The germline V and J ends were trimmed by 4 bases and 6 bases, with 17 bases remaining between them. There are 14 residues in the CDR3. The CDR3 region has the DNA TGCGCCAGCAGCCAAGACCAGGGTACGAGCGAGCAGTACTTC. Translated, it gives CASSQDQGTSEQYF.

In nucleotides, the CDR3 is TGTGCCAGCAGCTTAGCGCAAGGGAAGGGCTACGAGCAGTACTTC. It encodes CASSLAQGKGYEQYF. The V gene is TRBV7-9, the J gene TRBJ2-7; D not resolved. Deletions cut 0 bases from V and 3 bases from J, with 12 bases between. CDR3 length: 15 residues. Germline V gene sequence: CDR1 SEHNR, CDR2 FQNEAQ (reference sequence).

This chain joins TRBV9 and TRBJ2-5; D is perhaps TRBD2 (6 bases). Germline CDR1 and CDR2: SGDLS and YYNGEE. The CDR3 runs 18 residues. V lost 0 bases and J 5 bases, leaving 23 bases between the germline ends. The CDR3 DNA reads TGTGCCAGCAGCGTAGGTTCAGGGTGGAGGGAGCTTGGGGAGACCCAGTACTTC. Residues: CASSVGSGWRELGETQYF.

The chain links TRBV4-1 to TRBJ1-1; 9 bases are shared with TRBD1. Germline V CDR1 and CDR2: MGHRA, YSYEKL. This CDR3 region has 15 residues. The J segment lost 5 bases and the V segment lost 3 bases, leaving 7 bases of the junction unmatched. The CDR3 DNA follows: TGCGCCAGCAGCCACCTACAGGGGGCGGTTACTGAAGCTTTCTTT. This gives the protein CASSHLQGAVTEAFF.

The chain employs TRBV19 and TRBJ2-5, with D perhaps TRBD2 (6 bases). CDR1 and CDR2 (germline): LNHDA, SQIVND (reference sequence). The CDR3 has 15 residues. V lost 5 bases to trimming and J lost 5 bases, with 18 bases between them. DNA of the CDR3: TGTGCCAGTAGTCCAAGCCGCGAGGCGGGGGAGACCCAGTACTTC. This encodes CASSPSREAGETQYF.

The chain combines TRBV5-6 with TRBJ1-5; 8 bases line up with TRBD1. Germline trimming cut 3 bases from V and 4 bases from J; bases unmatched to any gene: 3. The length of the CDR3 is 14 residues. Per the germline V gene, CDR1 is SGHDT and CDR2 is YYEEEE. CDR3: CASSSGQANQPQHF. In nucleotides, the CDR3 is TGTGCCAGCAGCTCGGGACAGGCAAATCAGCCCCAGCATTTT.

The gene calls are TRBV27 and TRBJ2-1; TRBD2 is a possible D gene (5 bases). Trimming stripped 5 bases from V and 10 bases from J, with 18 bases between. Per the germline V gene, CDR1 is MNHEY and CDR2 is SMNVEV (reference sequence). This CDR3 has 14 residues. CDR3 residues: CASSVWTGMGEQFF. Here the CDR3 DNA reads TGTGCCAGCAGTGTATGGACTGGGATGGGAGAGCAGTTCTTC.

The chain combines TRBV2 with TRBJ1-5; TRBD1 might be the D (5 bases). The V gene's germline CDR1 is SNHLY and CDR2 FYNNEI. The CDR3 consists of 12 residues. Deletions cut 8 bases from V and 5 bases from J, with 10 bases between. The CDR3 loop is CASGIGDQPQHF. The CDR3 nucleotides read TGTGCCAGCGGGATAGGGGATCAGCCCCAGCATTTT. Drawing the rest from reference TRBV2 and TRBJ1-5, the complete variable domain is EPEVTQTPSHQVTQMGQEVILRCVPISNHLYFYWYRQILGQKVEFLVSFYNNEISEKSEIFDDQFSVERPDGSNFTLKIRSTKLEDSAMYFCASGIGDQPQHFGDGTRLSIL.

The table lists this clone with a count of one. The gene calls are TRBV11-1 and TRBJ2-3; 7 nucleotides match TRBD1. Trimming cost V 5 bases and J 4 bases; bases outside gene matches: 6. Germline CDR1 is SGHAT and CDR2 is FQDESV (reference sequence). This CDR3 contains 14 residues. Here the CDR3 DNA reads TGTGCCAGCAGCCTAGGGGGCCTGGCAGATACGCAGTATTTT. It yields the protein CASSLGGLADTQYF.